The T cell receptor (beta chain) described here comes from a study of T cell repertoires in cytomegalovirus infection. Background on the study: Public TCR beta signature analysis indicated the presence of both CMV infection and matching HLA type.

TCRdb called the reads again in MiXCR, with one record for every CDR3 protein. The sample lists about 680,000 distinct CDR3 sequences; more than 20% were seen once. Findings of the study overall: HLA-C-restricted CMV-specific TCR beta clonotypes were dominant in the ex vivo response.

A word on this clonotype: Its target is not known.

In germline, CDR1 is SEHNR, CDR2 FQNEAQ (reference sequence). This CDR3 has 15 residues. V lost 7 bases to trimming and J lost 10 bases; unmatched junction nucleotides: 15. The gene calls are TRBV7-9 and TRBJ2-1, with 8 bases identical to TRBD2. The specimen was CD8+ T cells from PBMCs. The TCR sequence derives from a human donor in good health (CMV status not recorded). Some clones in this sample may be carry-over from other donors' samples. The CDR3 coding sequence is TGTGCCAGCATCGGGTCGGGGGGGTATTACAGGGAGCAGTTCTTC. Translating gives CASIGSGGYYREQFF.